These T cell receptor beta chains were read from a single sample in a study of blood T cell repertoires in COVID-19. Using immunoSEQ multiplex PCR, the repertoire was profiled, and TCRdb retains in-frame clones only, with some absent. Here the sample spans around 150,000 clones, around 84% being singletons. Source material: peripheral blood. These receptors all come from a human donor with acute or convalescent COVID-19. The donor label of this sample is uncertain. CDR3s include the opening cysteine and the closing phenylalanine or tryptophan. Each record gives: V gene, D gene, J gene, clone size, CDR3 DNA, CDR3 protein. A D gene is named only where the DNA matches it firmly. Where a row states a size, it is once, few, many or the class of an expanded clone; other rows omit it.

>TRBV15|NA|TRBJ2-1|NA
TGTGCCACCAGCAGAGATCTAGCCTACAATGAGCAGTTCTTC
CATSRDLAYNEQFF
>TRBV27|TRBD1|TRBJ1-2|NA
TGTGCCAGCAGTCCACAGGGGAGCTATGGCTACACCTTC
CASSPQGSYGYTF
>TRBV12-5|TRBD1|TRBJ2-3|NA
TGTGCTAGTGGTTTTGCCCGCCGACAGGGTAGCACAGATACGCAGTATTTT
CASGFARRQGSTDTQYF
>TRBV3-1/TRBV3-2|NA|TRBJ1-2|NA
TGTGCCAGCAGCCAATCTATCCAGGCCCCGAACTATGGCTACACCTTC
CASSQSIQAPNYGYTF
>TRBV6-6|TRBD1|TRBJ2-3|once
TGTGCCAGCAGTCCGGACAGGGTGGGCACAGATACGCAGTATTTT
CASSPDRVGTDTQYF
>TRBV3-1/TRBV3-2|TRBD1|TRBJ1-1|NA
TGTGCCAGCAGCCTTCCGGGACAGGGGGCAAGGACTGAAGCTTTCTTT
CASSLPGQGARTEAFF
>TRBV18|TRBD1|TRBJ1-2|NA
TGTGCCAGCTCACCTCCGAGGACAGGGATTATGGGGGTTGGCTACACCTTC
CASSPPRTGIMGVGYTF
>TRBV27|TRBD1|TRBJ1-2|NA
TGTGCCAGCAGTTCCTTGACAGGGTCCTATGGCTACACCTTC
CASSSLTGSYGYTF
>TRBV6-5|NA|TRBJ2-2|once
TGTGCCAGCAGTCGACAGCGGAACACCGGGGAGCTGTTTTTT
CASSRQRNTGELFF
>TRBV5-1|TRBD2|TRBJ2-1|NA
TGCGCCAGCAGCTTAGCCGGGACTACCACCCACAATGAGCAGTTCTTC
CASSLAGTTTHNEQFF
>TRBV7-2|TRBD1|TRBJ2-5|once
TGTGCCAGCAGCTCTCTAGGCGGACAGGGGAAAGAGACCCAGTACTTC
CASSSLGGQGKETQYF
>TRBV18|TRBD2|TRBJ2-1|NA
TGTGCCAGCTCATGGACTAGCGGGGGGAGTTCCTACAATGAGCAGTTCTTC
CASSWTSGGSSYNEQFF
>TRBV9|NA|TRBJ2-2|NA
TGTGCCAGCAGCGCTACTCCTACCGGGGAGCTGTTTTTT
CASSATPTGELFF
>TRBV30|NA|TRBJ1-5|NA
TGTGCCTGGAGTGCGATGAGACAGTTCAATCAGCCCCAGCATTTT
CAWSAMRQFNQPQHF
>TRBV5-1|TRBD1|TRBJ2-6|NA
TGCGCCAGCAGCTGGACAGGGGGCTCTGGGGCCAACGTCCTGACTTTC
CASSWTGGSGANVLTF
>TRBV10-3|NA|TRBJ2-7|NA
TGTGCCATCAGTGAGTCGATTAGCGGCTACGAGCAGTACTTC
CAISESISGYEQYF
>TRBV12-3/TRBV12-4|NA|TRBJ1-1|NA
TGTGCCAGCAGTTTATTCTACACTGAAGCTTTCTTT
CASSLFYTEAFF
>TRBV12-3/TRBV12-4|NA|TRBJ1-1|NA
TGTGCCAGCAGTGCTGGGAGCCACACTGAAGCTTTCTTT
CASSAGSHTEAFF
>TRBV28|NA|TRBJ1-2|NA
TGTGCCAGCAGTTTTGTGAGGGGGACTAACTATGGCTACACCTTC
CASSFVRGTNYGYTF
>TRBV7-2|TRBD1|TRBJ1-3|NA
TGTGCCAGCGGACAGGGGTCGTGGGGAAACACCATATATTTT
CASGQGSWGNTIYF
>TRBV9|NA|TRBJ2-1|NA
TGTGCCAGCAGCGTAGGACTAGTCTCCTACAATGAGCAGTTCTTC
CASSVGLVSYNEQFF
>TRBV6-5|NA|TRBJ1-4|NA
TGTGCCAGCGTGTCGGCCCCGGGGGAAAAACTGTTTTTT
CASVSAPGEKLFF
>TRBV28|TRBD1|TRBJ1-5|NA
TGTGCCAGCAGTACACGGACAGGGATGAGCAATCAGCCCCAGCATTTT
CASSTRTGMSNQPQHF
>TRBV28|NA|TRBJ1-1|NA
TGTGCCAGCAGTTTACCCAGGGCGGAAGCTTTCTTT
CASSLPRAEAFF
>TRBV5-1|TRBD1|TRBJ1-4|NA
TGCGCCAGCAGCCCGGGACAGGGGGTGAATAATGAAAAACTGTTTTTT
CASSPGQGVNNEKLFF
>TRBV5-5|NA|TRBJ1-5|NA
TGTGCCAGCAGCTTGGTGGGACAAGGAGCCCAGCATTTT
CASSLVGQGAQHF
>TRBV19|NA|TRBJ2-7|NA
TGTGCCAGTAGTACCGGTGCTAGACGGTCACAATACGAGCAGTACTTC
CASSTGARRSQYEQYF
>TRBV6-5|NA|TRBJ1-5|NA
TGTGCCAGTGCTGCCGGGTCCAGGGGCAATCAGCCCCAGCATTTT
CASAAGSRGNQPQHF
>TRBV7-2|NA|TRBJ2-3|NA
TGTGCCAGCAGCTTAGCAGGGACTAGCACAGATACGCAGTATTTT
CASSLAGTSTDTQYF
>TRBV4-3|NA|TRBJ1-6|NA
TGCGCCAGCAGCCAGTCCATACCGGGGGATAATTCACCCCTCCACTTT
CASSQSIPGDNSPLHF
>TRBV27|TRBD2|TRBJ2-1|NA
TGTGCCACCGGGTCGGCGGGGGGGCCCTACTATGAGCAGTTCTTC
CATGSAGGPYYEQFF
>TRBV11-3|TRBD1|TRBJ1-1|NA
TGTGCCAGCAGCTGGGACAGGGAGAGGGGAGCTTTCTTT
CASSWDRERGAFF
>TRBV18|TRBD1|TRBJ1-1|once
TGTGCCAGCTCACCACCGAACAGGGGGAACACTGAAGCTTTCTTT
CASSPPNRGNTEAFF
>TRBV29-1|NA|TRBJ1-1|NA
TGCAGCGTTGCTGGGCAGACGAACACTGAAGCTTTCTTT
CSVAGQTNTEAFF
>TRBV11-2|NA|TRBJ2-7|NA
TGTGCCAGCAGCACGCAGAGGTTGTACGAGCAGTACTTC
CASSTQRLYEQYF
>TRBV5-8|NA|TRBJ2-7|NA
TGTGCCAGCAGCTTCCAGCGGGCAAGCGAGCAGTACTTC
CASSFQRASEQYF
>TRBV18|TRBD1|TRBJ1-4|NA
TGTGCCAGCTCACCCAACCCGGGACAGGGGAATGAAAAACTGTTTTTT
CASSPNPGQGNEKLFF
>TRBV6-6|TRBD2|TRBJ2-1|NA
TGTGCCAGCAGTTACTCAGGCGGGGGGTACAATGAGCAGTTCTTC
CASSYSGGGYNEQFF
>TRBV14|TRBD2|TRBJ2-1|NA
TGTGCCAGCAGTATCCGGGGGGGCTCCTACAATGAGCAGTTCTTC
CASSIRGGSYNEQFF
>TRBV5-6|TRBD1|TRBJ2-7|NA
TGTGCCAGCAGCTGGCGGGACAGGGCCTCCTACGAGCAGTACTTC
CASSWRDRASYEQYF
>TRBV9|TRBD1|TRBJ2-1|NA
TGTGCCAGCAGCGTAATTGGGACAGGGAAGAACAATGAGCAGTTCTTC
CASSVIGTGKNNEQFF
>TRBV14|TRBD1|TRBJ2-5|NA
TGTGCCAGCAGCCCCTGGACAGGGTCAGGAGAGACCCAGTACTTC
CASSPWTGSGETQYF
>TRBV13|NA|TRBJ2-1|NA
TGTGCCAGCAGCTCGAGCTTTACGTCCTACAATGAGCAGTTCTTC
CASSSSFTSYNEQFF
>TRBV7-2|NA|TRBJ1-6|NA
TGTGCCAGCAGCTCCGAAACACCTTCACCCCTCCACTTT
CASSSETPSPLHF
>TRBV5-4|NA|TRBJ1-1|NA
TGTGCCAGCAGCTTCGACTCGGAGGGCGGCGAAGCTTTCTTT
CASSFDSEGGEAFF
>TRBV15|NA|TRBJ2-4|NA
TGTGCCACCACAAACCAGGGGGGCATTCAGTACTTC
CATTNQGGIQYF
>TRBV9|NA|TRBJ2-7|once
TGTGCCAGCAGCGTAGAGGCGGGGGCCTCCTACGAGCAGTACTTC
CASSVEAGASYEQYF
>TRBV7-3|NA|TRBJ1-1|NA
TGTGCCAGCAGCTCGACGGAGGACACTGAAGCTTTCTTT
CASSSTEDTEAFF
>TRBV5-8|TRBD2|TRBJ2-1|NA
TGTGCCAGCAGGAGCGGGGGGAACTACAATGAGCAGTTCTTC
CASRSGGNYNEQFF
>TRBV5-4|TRBD1|TRBJ1-2|once
TGTGCCAGCAGTCGTGACAGGGACGGCTACACCTTC
CASSRDRDGYTF
>TRBV18|TRBD2|TRBJ2-3|NA
TGTGCCAGCTCACCGCCCAGCGGGGGGGATACGCAGTATTTT
CASSPPSGGDTQYF
>TRBV18|NA|TRBJ1-2|few
TGTGCCAGCTCACCAGTGGGCAGGGGCAGCTATGGCTACACCTTC
CASSPVGRGSYGYTF
>TRBV27|TRBD2|TRBJ2-5|NA
TGTGCCAGCAGTACACGAAGAAATGGACTAGCGGGGGGGCTTGGGCAAGAGACCCAGTACTTC
CASSTRRNGLAGGLGQETQYF
>TRBV6-2/TRBV6-3|TRBD2|TRBJ2-5|NA
TGTGCCAGCAGTAGGACTAGCGGGGGACTTCAAGAGACCCAGTACTTC
CASSRTSGGLQETQYF
>TRBV7-9|NA|TRBJ1-5|NA
TGTGCCAGCAGCTTCGGGCAGGGCCGGAACGGGCCCCAGCATTTT
CASSFGQGRNGPQHF
>TRBV20-1|NA|TRBJ1-1|once
TGCAGTGCTAGTATTTGGGGGCTCCCACAGGTCACTGAAGCTTTCTTT
CSASIWGLPQVTEAFF